This T cell receptor beta chain was captured in a study of T-cell reconstitution after alpha-beta-depleted transplantation in children. The CDR3 runs to 14 residues. V trimming: 5 bases; J trimming: 10 bases; junction bases outside the gene matches: 8. This clonotype was counted ten times or more. As it was prepared, the TCRbeta library received unique molecular identifiers. TCRdb called the PCR reads again in MiXCR, with one record for every CDR3 protein. The data show 200,000 to 250,000 distinct CDR3 sequences, 8% to 10% seen once. This material consisted of PBMCs from the stem cell graft donor, taken from the stem cell graft. This chain uses TRBV12-3 or TRBV12-4 with TRBJ1-5; 10 bases are a match to TRBD1. This receptor was taken from a human donor who donated a stem cell graft to a child with acute lymphoblastic leukemia. This chain's CDR3 is CASSVTGGGHPQHF. CDR3 nucleotides: TGTGCCAGCAGTGTGACAGGGGGCGGTCATCCCCAGCATTTT.